The rows below give T cell receptor beta chains drawn from one sample of a study of T-cell reconstitution after alpha-beta-depleted transplantation in children. Using its own MiXCR run on the PCR reads, TCRdb lists one record per CDR3 protein. The sample shows roughly 350,000 distinct CDR3 sequences, 10% to 13% of them seen only once. Sequenced material: PBMCs from the stem cell graft donor, taken from the stem cell graft. The receptor set was obtained from a human donor who donated a stem cell graft to a child with acute lymphoblastic leukemia. The CDR3 runs from the conserved cysteine through the conserved F or W. The D gene is left open where the match is weak. Clone size appears in some rows only: once, few, many, or a class for an expanded clone.

TRBD2	TRBV20-1	TRBJ2-1	15	many	CSALRAGVSNNEQFF	TGCAGTGCTCTGAGAGCGGGAGTGTCGAACAATGAGCAGTTCTTC
NA	TRBV7-9	TRBJ2-1	15	few	CASSLGTQDYNEQFF	TGTGCCAGCAGCTTAGGGACCCAAGACTACAATGAGCAGTTCTTC
NA	TRBV7-8	TRBJ1-2	12	NA	CASSFPGSGYTF	TGTGCCAGCAGTTTCCCAGGCTCTGGCTACACCTTC
TRBD1	TRBV5-1	TRBJ2-1	14	few	CASSTGQAINEQFF	TGCGCCAGCAGCACAGGACAGGCGATCAATGAGCAGTTCTTC
TRBD2	TRBV10-3	TRBJ2-7	14	NA	CAIRTSGRYYEQYF	TGTGCCATCAGGACTAGCGGGAGATATTACGAGCAGTACTTC
TRBD1	TRBV6-1	TRBJ1-4	13	few	CASSGGTGEKLFF	TGTGCCAGCAGTGGCGGGACAGGGGAAAAACTGTTTTTT
NA	TRBV29-1	TRBJ2-1	12	many	CSVEGLELEQFF	TGCAGCGTTGAAGGCCTCGAGCTCGAACAGTTCTTC
NA	TRBV11-2	TRBJ1-4	15	many	CASSGAGAGREKLFF	TGTGCCAGCAGCGGGGCCGGGGCAGGGCGTGAAAAACTGTTTTTT
NA	TRBV4-1	TRBJ1-5	13	few	CASSQEGVQPQHF	TGCGCCAGCAGCCAAGAAGGGGTCCAACCCCAGCATTTT
TRBD1	TRBV6-5	TRBJ1-3	16	NA	CASSYRGQGFGNTIYF	TGTGCCAGCAGTTACCGGGGACAGGGGTTTGGAAACACCATATATTTT
NA	TRBV12-3/TRBV12-4	TRBJ2-2	19	few	CASSSPPIAAGASTGELFF	TGTGCCAGCAGTTCTCCCCCCATAGCGGCCGGTGCGAGCACCGGGGAGCTGTTTTTT
TRBD1	TRBV20-1	TRBJ1-5	17	NA	CSARRPGQVLRNQPQHF	TGCAGTGCTAGACGTCCGGGACAGGTTTTACGCAATCAGCCCCAGCATTTT
NA	TRBV7-9	TRBJ2-7	17	few	CASSGGGSRSFSYEQYF	TGTGCCAGCAGCGGTGGGGGCTCCAGATCCTTCTCCTACGAGCAGTACTTC
NA	TRBV7-9	TRBJ2-7	11	many	CASSPNYEQYF	TGTGCCAGCAGTCCGAACTACGAGCAGTACTTC
TRBD2	TRBV20-1	TRBJ2-1	17	many	CSVKTSGSWVRIGEQFF	TGCAGTGTGAAGACTAGCGGGAGCTGGGTTCGGATAGGTGAGCAGTTCTTC
NA	TRBV27	TRBJ2-1	14	many	CASGSQGSYNEQFF	TGTGCCAGCGGCTCCCAGGGGTCCTACAATGAGCAGTTCTTC
NA	TRBV20-1	TRBJ2-7	15	NA	CSARGLPSAPYEQYF	TGCAGTGCTAGAGGCCTTCCTTCAGCCCCCTACGAGCAGTACTTC
TRBD1	TRBV4-3	TRBJ2-7	18	NA	CASSQNPLLTGSSYEQYF	TGCGCCAGCAGCCAGAATCCCCTACTGACAGGGTCGAGCTACGAGCAGTACTTC
TRBD2	TRBV4-1	TRBJ2-1	16	NA	CASSHPSGRADNEQFF	TGCGCCAGCAGCCATCCTAGCGGGAGGGCCGACAATGAGCAGTTCTTC
TRBD2	TRBV9	TRBJ2-1	16	few	CASSVIGTSGINEQFF	TGTGCCAGCAGCGTTATCGGGACTAGCGGGATCAATGAGCAGTTCTTC
TRBD2	TRBV20-1	TRBJ2-1	13	few	CSARALSGIEQFF	TGCAGTGCTAGAGCTCTTAGCGGGATTGAGCAGTTCTTC
NA	TRBV5-1	TRBJ2-5	14	NA	CASSLGPGQETQYF	TGCGCCAGCAGCTTGGGGCCAGGACAAGAGACCCAGTACTTC
TRBD1	TRBV3-1	TRBJ2-2	15	many	CASSLGQGWTGELFF	TGTGCCAGCAGCCTTGGACAGGGATGGACCGGGGAGCTGTTTTTT
NA	TRBV20-1	TRBJ2-5	14	few	CSARGLGVQETQYF	TGCAGTGCCCGGGGGTTAGGGGTTCAAGAGACCCAGTACTTC
NA	TRBV27	TRBJ2-7	16	many	CASSLFGGTTPLEQYF	TGTGCCAGCAGTTTATTTGGGGGAACTACGCCCTTGGAGCAGTACTTC